This TCR beta chain was identified in a study of cytomegalovirus exposure and HLA in healthy donors. This CDR3 is built from 15 residues. Germline-derived CDR1 and CDR2 are SGDLS and YYNGEE. V dropped 3 bases and J dropped 1 base, with 10 bases sitting between them. PCR amplification relied on 60 Vbeta primers (plus 13 Jbeta primers). Generated by immunoSEQ multiplex PCR, the TCRdb table keeps only in-frame clones and is missing some. The repertoire holds 100,000 to 150,000 clones, with roughly 80% as singletons. The receptor comes from a man younger than 35 in good health and CMV-seropositive. Sequenced sample: PBMCs. The gene calls are TRBV9 and TRBJ2-2; D remains unclear. The CDR3 nucleotides are TGTGCCAGCAGCGCTCTACCCGGGAACACCGGGGAGCTGTTTTTT. This sequence encodes CASSALPGNTGELFF. Variable domain in full (rest from reference TRBV9 and TRBJ2-2): DSGVTQTPKHLITATGQRVTLRCSPRSGDLSVYWYQQSLDQGLQFLIQYYNGEERAKGNILERFSAQQFPDLHSELNLSSLELGDSALYFCASSALPGNTGELFFGEGSRLTVL.